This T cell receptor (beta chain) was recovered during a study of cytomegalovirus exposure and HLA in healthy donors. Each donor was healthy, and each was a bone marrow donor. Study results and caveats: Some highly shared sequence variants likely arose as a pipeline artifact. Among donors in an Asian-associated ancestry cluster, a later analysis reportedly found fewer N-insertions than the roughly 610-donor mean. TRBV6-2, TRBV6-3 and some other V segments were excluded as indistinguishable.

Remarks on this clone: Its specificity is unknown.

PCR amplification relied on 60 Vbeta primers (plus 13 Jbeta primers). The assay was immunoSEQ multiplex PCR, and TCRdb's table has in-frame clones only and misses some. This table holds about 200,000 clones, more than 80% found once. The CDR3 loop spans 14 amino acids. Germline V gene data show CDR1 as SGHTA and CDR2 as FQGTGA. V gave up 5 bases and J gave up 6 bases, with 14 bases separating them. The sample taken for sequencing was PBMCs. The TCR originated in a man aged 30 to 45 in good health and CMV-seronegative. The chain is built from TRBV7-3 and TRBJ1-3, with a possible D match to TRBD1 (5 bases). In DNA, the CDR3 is TGTGCCAGCAGCGGGGGGGGGTCGCAAAACACCATATATTTT. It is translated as CASSGGGSQNTIYF.